The rows below give T cell receptor beta chains drawn from one sample of a study of molecular identifiers for immune sequencing clone quantification. TCRdb called the PCR reads again in MiXCR, with one record for every CDR3 protein. The sample consists of 40,000 to 45,000 distinct CDR3 sequences, 15% to 20% of them appearing once. Material for sequencing was naive CD8+ T cells from blood, with Jurkat cell RNA spiked in. Receptor source: a human donor in good health. Some libraries in this study had Jurkat cell RNA spiked in. CDR3s include the opening cysteine and the closing phenylalanine or tryptophan. D genes are given only for firm matches. Not every row has a clone size; where given, it reads once, few, many or a size class.

abundance: many
j_gene: TRBJ2-5
v_gene: TRBV27
d_gene: -
CDR3aa: CASSSRGTETQYF
CDR3nt: TGTGCCAGCAGTTCAAGGGGTACGGAGACCCAGTACTTC

abundance: many
j_gene: TRBJ1-4
v_gene: TRBV28
d_gene: TRBD1
CDR3aa: CASRPDRPNEKLFF
CDR3nt: TGTGCCAGCAGGCCGGACAGGCCTAATGAAAAACTGTTTTTT

abundance: -
j_gene: TRBJ2-1
v_gene: TRBV6-5
d_gene: -
CDR3aa: CATSVGRPPYNEQFF
CDR3nt: TGTGCCACCTCCGTTGGGCGTCCACCCTACAATGAGCAGTTCTTC

abundance: many
j_gene: TRBJ2-7
v_gene: TRBV7-9
d_gene: TRBD1
CDR3aa: CASSLVGQGVHEQYF
CDR3nt: TGTGCCAGCAGCTTAGTTGGACAGGGGGTCCACGAGCAGTACTTC

abundance: many
j_gene: TRBJ2-1
v_gene: TRBV6-5
d_gene: -
CDR3aa: CASSYSVEYNEQFF
CDR3nt: TGTGCCAGCAGTTACTCCGTTGAGTACAATGAGCAGTTCTTC

abundance: many
j_gene: TRBJ2-1
v_gene: TRBV4-1
d_gene: TRBD2
CDR3aa: CASSQESPSGIGQFF
CDR3nt: TGCGCCAGCAGCCAAGAATCGCCTAGCGGGATTGGGCAGTTCTTC

abundance: many
j_gene: TRBJ1-1
v_gene: TRBV6-5
d_gene: -
CDR3aa: CASTMDRYTEAFF
CDR3nt: TGTGCCAGCACTATGGACAGATACACTGAAGCTTTCTTT

abundance: -
j_gene: TRBJ2-4
v_gene: TRBV28
d_gene: -
CDR3aa: CASRGLAKNIQYF
CDR3nt: TGTGCCAGCCGGGGTCTAGCCAAAAACATTCAGTACTTC

abundance: medium-sized
j_gene: TRBJ1-1
v_gene: TRBV29-1
d_gene: TRBD1
CDR3aa: CSVDRTGRNTEAFF
CDR3nt: TGCAGCGTTGACAGGACAGGGAGGAACACTGAAGCTTTCTTT

abundance: many
j_gene: TRBJ2-5
v_gene: TRBV29-1
d_gene: -
CDR3aa: CSVEDIARGETQYF
CDR3nt: TGCAGCGTTGAAGATATTGCCAGGGGAGAGACCCAGTACTTC

abundance: many
j_gene: TRBJ2-4
v_gene: TRBV2
d_gene: -
CDR3aa: CASRRTEAKNIQYF
CDR3nt: TGTGCCAGCAGAAGGACCGAAGCCAAAAACATTCAGTACTTC

abundance: many
j_gene: TRBJ2-7
v_gene: TRBV20-1
d_gene: -
CDR3aa: CSARSPEQGRYEQYF
CDR3nt: TGCAGTGCTAGGTCCCCCGAGCAGGGACGCTACGAGCAGTACTTC

abundance: many
j_gene: TRBJ2-1
v_gene: TRBV11-2
d_gene: TRBD2
CDR3aa: CASSQPDGLAGGPAAYNEQFF
CDR3nt: TGTGCCAGCAGCCAACCCGATGGGCTAGCGGGGGGGCCCGCCGCCTACAATGAGCAGTTCTTC

abundance: many
j_gene: TRBJ1-1
v_gene: TRBV29-1
d_gene: -
CDR3aa: CSFLRHTEAFF
CDR3nt: TGCAGCTTTTTAAGGCACACTGAAGCTTTCTTT

abundance: many
j_gene: TRBJ2-7
v_gene: TRBV28
d_gene: TRBD1
CDR3aa: CASVYTGTEAYEQYF
CDR3nt: TGTGCCAGCGTCTATACCGGGACAGAAGCTTACGAGCAGTACTTC

abundance: many
j_gene: TRBJ2-3
v_gene: TRBV5-5
d_gene: -
CDR3aa: CASSLWVGNRDTQYF
CDR3nt: TGTGCCAGCAGCTTGTGGGTAGGGAACAGAGATACGCAGTATTTT

abundance: many
j_gene: TRBJ2-1
v_gene: TRBV11-2
d_gene: TRBD2
CDR3aa: CASSSPFGGDEQFF
CDR3nt: TGTGCCAGCAGCTCACCCTTCGGGGGGGATGAGCAGTTCTTC

abundance: many
j_gene: TRBJ1-5
v_gene: TRBV6-2/TRBV6-3
d_gene: -
CDR3aa: CASSYDQTSNQPQHF
CDR3nt: TGTGCCAGCAGTTACGACCAGACCAGCAATCAGCCCCAGCATTTT

abundance: many
j_gene: TRBJ2-3
v_gene: TRBV4-1
d_gene: TRBD2
CDR3aa: CASSPYGDGGGTDTQYF
CDR3nt: TGCGCCAGCAGCCCCTATGGGGACGGGGGGGGCACAGATACGCAGTATTTT

abundance: many
j_gene: TRBJ2-7
v_gene: TRBV5-4
d_gene: -
CDR3aa: CASSFYRGGYEQYF
CDR3nt: TGTGCCAGCAGCTTCTACAGGGGGGGATACGAGCAGTACTTC

abundance: many
j_gene: TRBJ1-1
v_gene: TRBV27
d_gene: TRBD1
CDR3aa: CASRIQGWTEAFF
CDR3nt: TGTGCCAGCAGGATACAGGGGTGGACTGAAGCTTTCTTT

abundance: many
j_gene: TRBJ1-2
v_gene: TRBV6-6
d_gene: -
CDR3aa: CASSYDGANYGYTF
CDR3nt: TGTGCCAGCAGTTACGACGGCGCAAACTATGGCTACACCTTC

abundance: many
j_gene: TRBJ1-1
v_gene: TRBV5-6
d_gene: -
CDR3aa: CATSLMDTEAFF
CDR3nt: TGTGCCACCTCCCTCATGGACACTGAAGCTTTCTTT

abundance: -
j_gene: TRBJ1-5
v_gene: TRBV6-5
d_gene: -
CDR3aa: CASSYGPESTDTQHF
CDR3nt: TGTGCCAGCAGTTACGGCCCGGAGAGCACAGATACGCAGCATTTT

abundance: many
j_gene: TRBJ2-5
v_gene: TRBV3-1
d_gene: -
CDR3aa: CASSQEVTSQETQYF
CDR3nt: TGTGCCAGCAGCCAAGAGGTGACTAGCCAAGAGACCCAGTACTTC

abundance: many
j_gene: TRBJ2-7
v_gene: TRBV28
d_gene: TRBD2
CDR3aa: CASSLYVGGAYEQYF
CDR3nt: TGTGCCAGCAGTTTATATGTGGGAGGGGCCTACGAGCAGTACTTC

abundance: few
j_gene: TRBJ2-7
v_gene: TRBV19
d_gene: TRBD2
CDR3aa: CASSLTGLAGYEQYF
CDR3nt: TGTGCCAGTAGTCTAACGGGACTAGCGGGATACGAGCAGTACTTC

abundance: many
j_gene: TRBJ1-6
v_gene: TRBV20-1
d_gene: TRBD1
CDR3aa: CSAGGTGGYSYNSPLHF
CDR3nt: TGCAGTGCTGGAGGGACAGGGGGATACTCCTATAATTCACCCCTCCACTTT

abundance: many
j_gene: TRBJ1-1
v_gene: TRBV6-2/TRBV6-3
d_gene: -
CDR3aa: CASSYYRGADSEAFF
CDR3nt: TGTGCCAGCAGTTACTATAGGGGGGCAGACTCTGAAGCTTTCTTT

abundance: -
j_gene: TRBJ2-5
v_gene: TRBV7-9
d_gene: TRBD2
CDR3aa: CASSSPGLAGQETQYF
CDR3nt: TGTGCCAGCAGCTCTCCTGGACTAGCGGGACAAGAGACCCAGTACTTC

abundance: many
j_gene: TRBJ2-7
v_gene: TRBV5-1
d_gene: -
CDR3aa: CASRREGLGEQYF
CDR3nt: TGCGCCAGCAGACGAGAGGGCCTCGGCGAGCAGTACTTC

abundance: medium-sized
j_gene: TRBJ2-6
v_gene: TRBV4-3
d_gene: -
CDR3aa: CASSQDAPGANVLTF
CDR3nt: TGCGCCAGCAGCCAGGATGCCCCTGGGGCCAACGTCCTGACTTTC

abundance: many
j_gene: TRBJ2-7
v_gene: TRBV4-3
d_gene: TRBD2
CDR3aa: CASGPGTSGTYEQYF
CDR3nt: TGCGCCAGCGGACCCGGGACTAGCGGTACCTACGAGCAGTACTTC

abundance: many
j_gene: TRBJ2-1
v_gene: TRBV2
d_gene: -
CDR3aa: CASSEIIAEYNEQFF
CDR3nt: TGTGCCAGCAGTGAGATAATAGCGGAGTACAATGAGCAGTTCTTC

abundance: many
j_gene: TRBJ1-5
v_gene: TRBV12-3/TRBV12-4
d_gene: TRBD1
CDR3aa: CASSPGTVRDSNQPQHF
CDR3nt: TGTGCCAGCAGCCCAGGGACAGTGAGGGATAGCAATCAGCCCCAGCATTTT

abundance: many
j_gene: TRBJ1-1
v_gene: TRBV6-5
d_gene: -
CDR3aa: CASSDGLNTEAFF
CDR3nt: TGTGCCAGTTCCGACGGGCTGAACACTGAAGCTTTCTTT

abundance: -
j_gene: TRBJ2-2
v_gene: TRBV7-2
d_gene: TRBD1
CDR3aa: CASSSTQGARTGELFF
CDR3nt: TGTGCCAGCAGCTCCACACAGGGGGCGCGGACCGGGGAGCTGTTTTTT

abundance: many
j_gene: TRBJ2-3
v_gene: TRBV6-2/TRBV6-3
d_gene: -
CDR3aa: CASSRKGQSGTDTQYF
CDR3nt: TGTGCCAGCAGCCGGAAGGGACAATCGGGCACAGATACGCAGTATTTT

abundance: many
j_gene: TRBJ2-3
v_gene: TRBV2
d_gene: -
CDR3aa: CASMDSTDTQYF
CDR3nt: TGTGCCAGCATGGACAGCACAGATACGCAGTATTTT

abundance: -
j_gene: TRBJ1-2
v_gene: TRBV4-3
d_gene: -
CDR3aa: CASSHPNTKTNYGYTF
CDR3nt: TGCGCCAGCAGCCACCCAAATACCAAGACTAACTATGGCTACACCTTC

abundance: many
j_gene: TRBJ2-7
v_gene: TRBV20-1
d_gene: TRBD1
CDR3aa: CSARIYDRGHEQYF
CDR3nt: TGCAGTGCTAGAATCTATGACAGGGGCCACGAGCAGTACTTC

abundance: many
j_gene: TRBJ2-3
v_gene: TRBV4-3
d_gene: -
CDR3aa: CASSQTGARTDTQYF
CDR3nt: TGCGCCAGCAGCCAGACCGGGGCACGCACAGATACGCAGTATTTT

abundance: many
j_gene: TRBJ2-7
v_gene: TRBV28
d_gene: -
CDR3aa: CASSFRSSYEQYF
CDR3nt: TGTGCCAGCAGTTTTCGGAGCTCCTACGAGCAGTACTTC

abundance: many
j_gene: TRBJ2-6
v_gene: TRBV29-1
d_gene: -
CDR3aa: CSVGSGEFLWDTYSGANVLTF
CDR3nt: TGCAGCGTTGGAAGTGGGGAGTTTTTGTGGGACACCTACTCTGGGGCCAACGTCCTGACTTTC

abundance: many
j_gene: TRBJ2-3
v_gene: TRBV6-5
d_gene: -
CDR3aa: CASSGAFAGRTDTQYF
CDR3nt: TGTGCCAGCAGTGGGGCTTTTGCGGGGCGCACAGATACGCAGTATTTT

abundance: -
j_gene: TRBJ2-6
v_gene: TRBV27
d_gene: -
CDR3aa: CASSLTADSTSGANVLTF
CDR3nt: TGTGCCAGCAGTTTGACGGCAGACAGTACCTCTGGGGCCAACGTCCTGACTTTC